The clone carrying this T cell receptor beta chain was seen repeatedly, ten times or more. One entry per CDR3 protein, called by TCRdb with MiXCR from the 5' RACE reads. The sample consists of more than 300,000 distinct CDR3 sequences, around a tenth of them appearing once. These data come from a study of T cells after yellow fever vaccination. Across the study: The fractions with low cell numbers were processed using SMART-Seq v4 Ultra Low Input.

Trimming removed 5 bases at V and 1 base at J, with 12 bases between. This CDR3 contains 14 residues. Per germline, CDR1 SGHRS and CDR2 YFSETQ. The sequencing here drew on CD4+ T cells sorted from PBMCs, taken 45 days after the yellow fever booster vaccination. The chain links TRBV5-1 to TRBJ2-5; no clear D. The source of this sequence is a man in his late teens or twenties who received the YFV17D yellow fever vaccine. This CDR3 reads CASSKQSPQETQYF. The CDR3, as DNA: TGCGCCAGCAGTAAGCAGAGCCCCCAAGAGACCCAGTACTTC. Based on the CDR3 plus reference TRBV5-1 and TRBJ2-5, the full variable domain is KAGVTQTPRYLIKTRGQQVTLSCSPISGHRSVSWYQQTPGQGLQFLFEYFSETQRNKGNFPGRFSGRQFSNSRSEMNVSTLELGDSALYLCASSKQSPQETQYFGPGTRLLVL.